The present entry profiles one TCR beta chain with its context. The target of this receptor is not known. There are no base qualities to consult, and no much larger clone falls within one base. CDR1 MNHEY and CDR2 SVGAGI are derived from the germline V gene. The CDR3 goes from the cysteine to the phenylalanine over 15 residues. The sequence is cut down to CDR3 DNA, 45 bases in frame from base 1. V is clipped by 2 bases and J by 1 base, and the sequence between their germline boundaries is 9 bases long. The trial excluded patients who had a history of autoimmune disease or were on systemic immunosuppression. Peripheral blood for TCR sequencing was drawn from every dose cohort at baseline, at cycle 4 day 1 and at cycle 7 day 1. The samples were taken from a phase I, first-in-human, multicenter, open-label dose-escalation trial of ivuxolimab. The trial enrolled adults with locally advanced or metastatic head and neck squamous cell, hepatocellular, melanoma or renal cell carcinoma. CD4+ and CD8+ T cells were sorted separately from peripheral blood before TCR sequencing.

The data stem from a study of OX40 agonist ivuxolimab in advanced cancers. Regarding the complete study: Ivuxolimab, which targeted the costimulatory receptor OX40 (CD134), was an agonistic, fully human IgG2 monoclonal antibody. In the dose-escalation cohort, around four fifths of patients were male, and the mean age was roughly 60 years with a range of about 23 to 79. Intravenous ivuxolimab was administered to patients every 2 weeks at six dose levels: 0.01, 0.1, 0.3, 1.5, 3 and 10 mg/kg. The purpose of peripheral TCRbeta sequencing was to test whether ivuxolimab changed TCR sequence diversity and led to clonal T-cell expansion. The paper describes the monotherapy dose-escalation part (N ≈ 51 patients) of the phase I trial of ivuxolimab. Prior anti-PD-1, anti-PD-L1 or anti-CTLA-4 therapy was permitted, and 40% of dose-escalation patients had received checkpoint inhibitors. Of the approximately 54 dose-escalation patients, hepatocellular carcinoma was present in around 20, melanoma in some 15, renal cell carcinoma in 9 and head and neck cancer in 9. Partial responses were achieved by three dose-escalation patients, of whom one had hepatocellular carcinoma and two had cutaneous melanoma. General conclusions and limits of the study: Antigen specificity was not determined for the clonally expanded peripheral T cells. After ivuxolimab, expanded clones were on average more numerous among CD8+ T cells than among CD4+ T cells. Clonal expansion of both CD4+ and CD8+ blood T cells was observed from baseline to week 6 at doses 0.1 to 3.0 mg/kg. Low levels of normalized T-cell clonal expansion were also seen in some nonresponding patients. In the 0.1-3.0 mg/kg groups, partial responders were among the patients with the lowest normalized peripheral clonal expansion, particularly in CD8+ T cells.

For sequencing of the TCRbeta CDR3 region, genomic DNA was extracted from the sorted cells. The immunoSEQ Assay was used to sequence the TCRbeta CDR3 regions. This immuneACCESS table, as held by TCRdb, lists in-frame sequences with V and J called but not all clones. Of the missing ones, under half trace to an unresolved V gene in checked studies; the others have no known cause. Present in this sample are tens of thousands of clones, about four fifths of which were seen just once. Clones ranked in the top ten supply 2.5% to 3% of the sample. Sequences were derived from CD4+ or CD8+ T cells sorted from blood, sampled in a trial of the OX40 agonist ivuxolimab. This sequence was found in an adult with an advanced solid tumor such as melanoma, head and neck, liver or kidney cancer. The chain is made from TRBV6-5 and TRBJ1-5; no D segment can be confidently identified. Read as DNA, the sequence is TGTGCCAGCAGTTACGGTCTGGGAAGCAATCAGCCCCAGCATTTT. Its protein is CASSYGLGSNQPQHF.